This entry is about one TCR beta chain. Its antigen is currently unknown. The CDR3 has 12 amino acids. CDR1 and CDR2 (germline): SQVTM, ANQGSEA. Between the trimmed V and J ends, which lost 6 bases and 4 bases, there was a span of 12 bases. TCR libraries were built from 500 to 550 ng of total RNA by linear amplification. TCRdb re-derived calls from the reads in MiXCR, one entry per CDR3 protein. The sample lists about 180,000 distinct CDR3 sequences; about 74% were seen once. The source of the sample is a study of healthy donors' naive CD4 and CD8 T cells. Study-level information: A new alpha primer set targeted every functional IMGT alpha variant.

Overall study findings and caveats: Naive CD4+ and CD8+ cells reportedly differed in usage of most V and J genes.

Sequencing was performed on naive CD4+ and CD8+ T cells sorted from blood, pooled from several donors. The sequence derives from a pool of human donors in good health; the sample pools cells from several healthy donors. The rearrangement links TRBV29-1 to TRBJ1-2; possible D gene TRBD1, 5 bases. The CDR3 here is CSVSEGTYGYTF. The CDR3 DNA reads as TGCAGCGTAAGCGAGGGGACCTATGGCTACACCTTC. Looking up the rest from reference TRBV29-1 and TRBJ1-2 gives the full variable domain: SAVISQKPSRDICQRGTSLTIQCQVDSQVTMMFWYRQQPGQSLTLIATANQGSEATYESGFVIDKFPISRPNLTFSTLTVSNMSPEDSSIYLCSVSEGTYGYTFGSGTRLTVV.